The 7 T cell receptor beta chains presented below share a single source sample, sequenced in a study of neurological immune-mediated disorders. Each CDR3 protein gets one entry after TCRdb re-called the 5' RACE reads with MiXCR. The repertoire includes nearly 45,000 distinct CDR3 sequences, approximately 21% of them detected once, and less than 5% sits in the top ten. Described time point: technical triplicate 3. The sequenced sample was PBMCs. Receptor source: a man in his sixties with HTLV-1-associated myelopathy (HAM/TSP).

The sample holds a few counts of this clonotype. V and J are TRBV7-9 and TRBJ2-7; D may be TRBD1 or TRBD2 (6 bases each). V dropped 5 bases and J dropped 7 bases, with 27 bases sitting between them. The germline gives CDR1 SEHNR, CDR2 FQNEAQ (reference sequence). The CDR3 totals 17 residues. CDR3 nucleotides: TGTGCCAGCAGCGCTTCGGGTGGGACATTGGGACTTAGAGAGCAGTACTTC. Protein sequence: CASSASGGTLGLREQYF.

The chain couples TRBV2 to TRBJ2-3; 12 bases are shared with TRBD2. The length of the CDR3 is 16 residues. V shed 2 bases, J shed 8 bases, and the junction held 8 bases outside the gene matches. Germline V gene data show CDR1 as SNHLY and CDR2 as FYNNEI. The CDR3 here is CASSERTSGTDFTQYF. Here the CDR3 DNA reads TGTGCCAGCAGTGAAAGGACTAGCGGGACCGATTTTACGCAGTATTTT.

This clonotype was counted many times. The CDR3: CSARDELGNEQFF. The CDR3 nucleotides are TGCAGTGCTAGAGATGAGTTGGGCAATGAGCAGTTCTTC. The J gene is TRBJ2-1, the V gene TRBV20-1, with D unresolved. The CDR3 is made up of 13 amino acids. V lost 0 bases to trimming and J lost 6 bases, with 9 bases between them. Germline V gene lookup returns CDR1 DFQATT and CDR2 SNEGSKA (reference sequence).

The chain uses TRBV6-5 and TRBJ2-1; 15 positions match TRBD2. The V gene's germline CDR1 is MNHEY and CDR2 SVGAGI. With V trimmed by 7 bases and J by 1 base, 11 bases remained unmatched. This CDR3 contains 19 residues. The CDR3 here is CASTKAGLAGGRSYNEQFF. Here the CDR3 DNA reads TGTGCCAGCACAAAGGCGGGACTAGCGGGAGGCAGATCCTACAATGAGCAGTTCTTC.

There are many counts of this clonotype. V is TRBV5-1 and J is TRBJ1-2; 10 nucleotides line up with TRBD1. CDR1 and CDR2 (germline): SGHRS, YFSETQ. The ends lost 4 bases at V and 7 bases at J; junction bases unmatched: 7. CDR3 length: 14 amino acids. The CDR3: CASSIDRGQGGYTF. CDR3 coding DNA: TGCGCCAGCAGCATAGACAGGGGGCAAGGTGGCTACACCTTC.

This clonotype showed up many times. The chain couples TRBV5-1 to TRBJ2-1, with 13 bases aligning to TRBD2. Germline CDR1 SGHRS, CDR2 YFSETQ. Trimming took 3 bases from V and 6 from J; bases not matched to a gene: 3. The CDR3 is 15 residues long. CDR3 sequence: CASSYGLAGVNEQFF. In DNA, the CDR3 is TGCGCCAGCAGCTACGGACTAGCGGGGGTCAATGAGCAGTTCTTC.

This clonotype was detected many times. This chain connects TRBV20-1 to TRBJ2-5; 9 nucleotides align to TRBD2. The CDR3 is 17 residues long. V lost 2 bases and J lost 4; bases outside the gene matches: 14. Germline CDR1 reads DFQATT; CDR2 reads SNEGSKA (reference sequence). CDR3: CSARQHPRGSGRETQYF. Written as DNA, the CDR3 is TGCAGTGCTAGACAACATCCGCGGGGTAGCGGGAGAGAGACCCAGTACTTC.